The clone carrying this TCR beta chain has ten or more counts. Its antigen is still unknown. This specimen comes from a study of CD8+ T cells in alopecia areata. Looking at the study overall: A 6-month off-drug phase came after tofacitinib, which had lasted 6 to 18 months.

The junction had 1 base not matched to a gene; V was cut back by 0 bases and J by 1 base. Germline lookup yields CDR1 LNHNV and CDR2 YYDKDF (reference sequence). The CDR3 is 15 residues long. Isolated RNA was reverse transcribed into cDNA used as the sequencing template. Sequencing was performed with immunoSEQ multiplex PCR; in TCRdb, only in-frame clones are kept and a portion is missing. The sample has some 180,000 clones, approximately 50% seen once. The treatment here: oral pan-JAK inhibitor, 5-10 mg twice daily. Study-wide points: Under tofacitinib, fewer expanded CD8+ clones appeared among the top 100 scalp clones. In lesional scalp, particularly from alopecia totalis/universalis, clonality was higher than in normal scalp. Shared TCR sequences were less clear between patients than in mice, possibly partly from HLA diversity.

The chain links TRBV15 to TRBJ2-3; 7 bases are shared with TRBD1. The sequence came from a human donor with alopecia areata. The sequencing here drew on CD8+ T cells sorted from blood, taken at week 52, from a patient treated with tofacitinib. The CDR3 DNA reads TGTGCCACCAGCAGAGACGGACAGGGCACAGATACGCAGTATTTT. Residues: CATSRDGQGTDTQYF.